Sequencing of this T cell receptor beta chain was carried out in a study of cytomegalovirus exposure and HLA in healthy donors. General observations from the study: Links to common viral pathogens appeared, in a later analysis, for several of the most significant clusters.

This clone was counted a single time. Its matching antigen is unknown. Per germline, CDR1 SGHRS and CDR2 YFSETQ. V was cut by 5 bases and J by 0 bases, with 10 bases left in between. This CDR3 is built from 14 residues. In the PCR, 60 Vbeta and 13 Jbeta primers were used. Using immunoSEQ multiplex PCR, the repertoire was profiled, and TCRdb retains in-frame clones only, with some absent. The sample holds 79,000 or so clones, roughly three quarters seen once. The source of this sequence is a woman between 40 and 55 years old in good health and CMV-seropositive. This chain joins TRBV5-1 and TRBJ2-3; no clear D. Material for sequencing was PBMCs. This CDR3 reads CASRAGASTDTQYF. The CDR3 nucleotides are TGCGCCAGCAGAGCTGGAGCGAGCACAGATACGCAGTATTTT.